The 14 T cell receptor beta chains listed next were all sequenced from one sample in a study of blood T cell repertoires in COVID-19. Sequenced by immunoSEQ multiplex PCR; TCRdb stores in-frame clones only, minus some. Altogether around 63,000 clones are present, 79% being singletons, with the ten largest covering approximately 30%. Sequenced: peripheral blood. These receptors were obtained from a human donor in a cohort sampled during active COVID-19.

The chain uses TRBV7-8 and TRBJ1-1; 7 nucleotides agree with TRBD1. The V gene end was trimmed by 8 bases and the J gene end by 0 bases; junction bases not matched to a gene: 6. The germline V gene encodes CDR1 SGHVS and CDR2 FQNEAQ. The CDR3 totals 14 residues. CDR3 sequence: CASLKGAMNTEAFF. The CDR3 coding sequence is TGTGCCAGCCTAAAGGGGGCCATGAACACTGAAGCTTTCTTT.

CDR3 region: CADRQGRNKNSPLHF. The CDR3 region has the DNA TGTGCCGACCGACAGGGCCGAAACAAGAATTCACCCCTCCACTTT. The chain combines TRBV2 with TRBJ1-6; 7 nucleotides line up with TRBD1. Germline CDR1 and CDR2: SNHLY and FYNNEI. Unmatched junction bases numbered 14, after V lost 11 bases and J lost 7 bases. CDR3 size: 15 residues.

V is TRBV5-4 and J is TRBJ2-1; TRBD2 agrees at 13 bases. The CDR3 has 15 residues. V shed 2 bases and J 9 bases; nucleotides not matched to a gene: 5. From germline, CDR1 is SGHNT and CDR2 YYREEE (reference sequence). In DNA, the CDR3 is TGTGCCAGCAGCTTACTAGCGGGAGGGGCGGGTGAGCAGTTCTTC. Amino acid sequence: CASSLLAGGAGEQFF.

The chain carries TRBV4-3 and TRBJ1-2, with TRBD1 matching over 9 bases. With V trimmed by 4 bases and J by 6 bases, 6 bases remained unmatched. The length of the CDR3 is 14 residues. Germline assignment: CDR1 LGHNA and CDR2 YSLEER. CDR3 coding DNA: TGCGCCAGCAGCCGTACGTGGACAGGGGATGGCTACACCTTC. This translates into CASSRTWTGDGYTF.

This clone is medium-sized in the sample. The chain has TRBV7-2 and TRBJ1-5; TRBD1 matches 10 bases. J was trimmed by 4 bases and V by 0 bases; bases with no gene match: 6. The germline CDR1 and CDR2 sequences are SGHTA and FQGNSA. The CDR3 has 17 amino acids. As DNA, the CDR3 is TGTGCCAGCAGCTTAGCCGTGGGACAGGGGTCGAATCAGCCCCAGCATTTT. Protein product: CASSLAVGQGSNQPQHF.

This clone was recorded at least ten times. V and J are TRBV28 and TRBJ2-1, with D perhaps TRBD2 (5 bases). This CDR3 contains 16 residues. The germline CDR1 and CDR2 sequences are MDHEN and SYDVKM. The ends were cut back, 6 bases at V and 3 bases at J, with 18 bases in the middle. This chain's CDR3 is CASRLEAASVYNEQFF. DNA of the CDR3: TGTGCCAGCAGACTCGAAGCGGCTTCCGTCTACAATGAGCAGTTCTTC.

The chain joins TRBV7-8 to TRBJ2-7, with a possible D match to TRBD2 (6 bases). Looked up from germline, CDR1 is SGHVS and CDR2 is FQNEAQ. The CDR3 contains 15 residues. Trimming stripped 0 bases from V and 6 bases from J, with 15 bases between. The CDR3 sequence is CASSLAFGSRGEQYF. The CDR3 bases are TGTGCCAGCAGCTTAGCGTTCGGCTCGCGGGGCGAGCAGTACTTC.

The chain recombines TRBV19 with TRBJ2-3; maybe TRBD2 (6 bases). The germline V and J ends were trimmed by 0 bases and 8 bases, with 12 bases remaining between them. CDR1 and CDR2 (germline): LNHDA, SQIVND (reference sequence). CDR3 length equals 14 residues. The CDR3 coding sequence is TGTGCCAGTAGTATAGAATGGGGAGGAGGTACGCAGTATTTT. This translates into CASSIEWGGGTQYF.

This CDR3 reads CASSSPRLAGVDEQFF. Here the CDR3 DNA reads TGTGCCAGCAGCTCACCCCGACTAGCGGGAGTTGATGAGCAGTTCTTC. The V gene is TRBV7-2, the J gene TRBJ2-1; 12 bases are a match to TRBD2. The CDR3 spans 16 residues. Looked up from germline, CDR1 is SGHTA and CDR2 is FQGNSA. The ends lost 4 bases at V and 8 bases at J; junction bases unmatched: 9.

This chain joins TRBV3-1 (or the pseudogene TRBV3-2) and TRBJ2-1; weak D call: TRBD2 (6 bases). With 4 bases removed from V and 6 bases from J, the gap between germline ends came to 13 bases. Germline lookup yields CDR1 LGHDT and CDR2 YNNKEL (reference sequence). This CDR3 has 14 amino acids. CDR3 region: CASSPFRDFNEQFF. CDR3 coding DNA: TGTGCCAGCAGCCCTTTCCGGGACTTCAATGAGCAGTTCTTC.

The V gene is TRBV27, the J gene TRBJ2-7; 10 bases agree with TRBD1. CDR1 MNHEY and CDR2 SMNVEV come from the germline V gene (reference sequence). The CDR3 consists of 15 residues. The J segment lost 5 bases and the V segment lost 2 bases, leaving 6 bases of the junction unmatched. This CDR3 reads CASSLGGTGVHEQYF. CDR3 DNA: TGTGCCAGCAGTTTAGGAGGGACAGGGGTTCACGAGCAGTACTTC.

The V and J genes are TRBV7-2 and TRBJ2-5, with 8 bases aligning to TRBD2. V was pared by 3 bases and J by 2 bases, with 2 bases of the junction left unmatched. Per germline, CDR1 SGHTA and CDR2 FQGNSA. The CDR3 is 14 residues long. The CDR3 nucleotides read TGTGCCAGCAGCTTTAAGCGGGGGCAAGAGACCCAGTACTTC. It specifies CASSFKRGQETQYF.

The genes are TRBV28 and TRBJ2-7; 14 nucleotides match TRBD2. V was pared by 6 bases and J by 5 bases, with 6 bases of the junction left unmatched. CDR1 is MDHEN and CDR2 is SYDVKM in the germline V gene. This CDR3 region has 15 residues. The CDR3 region has the DNA TGTGCCAGCAGATACCCGGGACTAGCGGGAGACGAGCAGTACTTC. It yields the protein CASRYPGLAGDEQYF.

J is TRBJ2-3 and V is TRBV5-1; 7 bases line up with TRBD1. The CDR3 is 15 amino acids. V was pared by 4 bases and J by 0 bases, with 5 bases of the junction left unmatched. Germline CDR1 SGHRS, CDR2 YFSETQ. The CDR3 reads CASSPDRLSTDTQYF. Written as DNA, the CDR3 is TGCGCCAGCAGCCCGGACAGGTTAAGCACAGATACGCAGTATTTT.